A single sample is the source of the 15 T cell receptor beta chains below, sequenced in a study of OX40 agonist ivuxolimab in advanced cancers. Repertoires were generated with immunoSEQ multiplex PCR, while TCRdb's copy carries only in-frame clones and drops some. The table includes tens of thousands of clones, 80% to 90% detected once. Sequenced here: CD4+ or CD8+ T cells sorted from blood, sampled in a trial of the OX40 agonist ivuxolimab. The source of these receptors is an adult with an advanced solid tumor such as melanoma, head and neck, liver or kidney cancer.

The chain is built from TRBV4-2 and TRBJ1-4, with D possibly TRBD1 on 5 matching bases. The CDR3 consists of 15 residues. V lost 4 bases to trimming and J lost 8 bases, with 17 bases between them. Germline values: CDR1 LGHNA, CDR2 YNFKEQ. CDR3 nucleotides: TGTGCCAGCAGCCGCCAACGGGGGGGGGACGAAAAACTGTTTTTT. This codes for CASSRQRGGDEKLFF.

This clone occurred once. The rearrangement links TRBV12-5 to TRBJ1-2, with D possibly being TRBD1 (6 bases). Germline CDR1 LGHNT, CDR2 FRNRAP. The V end was cut by 4 bases, the J end by 4 bases, with 10 bases between. The CDR3 covers 13 residues. CDR3 in amino acids: CASGSDSLYGYTF. The CDR3 region has the DNA TGTGCTAGTGGTTCGGACAGTCTCTATGGCTACACCTTC.

The CDR3 region is CASELVGTDTQYF. The CDR3 DNA follows: TGTGCCAGTGAGCTGGTAGGCACAGATACGCAGTATTTT. This chain connects TRBV7-9 to TRBJ2-3, with D unresolved. V dropped 9 bases and J dropped 1 base, with 11 bases sitting between them. The germline gives CDR1 SEHNR, CDR2 FQNEAQ (reference sequence). There are 13 residues in the CDR3.

This clone was observed a single time. The gene calls are TRBV5-1 and TRBJ2-2, with TRBD1 matching 7 bases. CDR3 length: 16 amino acids. CDR1 SGHRS and CDR2 YFSETQ come from the germline V gene. V was pared by 1 base and J by 5 bases, with 8 bases of the junction left unmatched. The CDR3 here is CASSLYGTARTGELFF. In DNA, the CDR3 is TGCGCCAGCAGCTTGTATGGGACAGCGAGGACCGGGGAGCTGTTTTTT.

The chain is built from TRBV28 and TRBJ2-3; TRBD1 agrees at 9 bases. This CDR3 contains 14 residues. V trimming: 8 bases; J trimming: 9 bases; junction bases outside the gene matches: 12. Germline V gives CDR1 MDHEN, CDR2 SYDVKM. CDR3: CASGGTGGLRTQYF. CDR3 coding DNA: TGTGCCAGCGGGGGTACAGGGGGCCTACGGACGCAGTATTTT. Using reference TRBV28 and TRBJ2-3 for the parts outside the CDR3, the full variable domain is DVKVTQSSRYLVKRTGEKVFLECVQDMDHENMFWYRQDPGLGLRLIYFSYDVKMKEKGDIPEGYSVSREKKERFSLILESASTNQTSMYLCASGGTGGLRTQYFGPGTRLTVL.

This chain joins TRBV6-5 and TRBJ2-1; D gene ambiguous. The V end was cut by 4 bases, the J end by 7 bases, with 14 bases between. CDR1 and CDR2 from the germline V gene are MNHEY and SVGAGI. The CDR3 sequence is 14 residues long. CDR3 in DNA: TGTGCCAGCAGTTTTGTACTCGGTATAAATGAGCAGTTCTTC. The encoded protein is CASSFVLGINEQFF.

CDR3 in DNA: TGTGCCAGCAGCAATCTAGCGGGGGGGCCGAATACGCAGTATTTT. It yields the protein CASSNLAGGPNTQYF. The chain couples TRBV11-2 to TRBJ2-3; 12 bases are a match to TRBD2. CDR3 length: 15 residues. Germline lookup yields CDR1 SGHAT and CDR2 FQNNGV. V trimming: 5 bases; J trimming: 7 bases; junction bases outside the gene matches: 7.

The chain uses TRBV6-1 and TRBJ1-3, with a tentative D call TRBD1 (5 bases). The CDR3 has 15 residues. V was cut by 0 bases and J by 4 bases, with 10 bases left in between. Germline assignment: CDR1 MNHNS and CDR2 SASEGT. In nucleotides, the CDR3 is TGTGCCAGCAGTGAAGCTAGAGGGGTCGGAAACACCATATATTTT. Translating gives CASSEARGVGNTIYF.

The V call is TRBV6-1, the J call TRBJ2-5, with D possibly matching TRBD2 (6 bases). V lost 2 bases to trimming and J lost 5 bases, with 21 bases between them. This CDR3 is 17 amino acids long. Germline CDR1 is MNHNS and CDR2 is SASEGT. The CDR3 coding sequence is TGTGCCAGCAGTGAACGCCCAGGAGGGACCCTCAAGGAGACCCAGTACTTC. Translating it yields CASSERPGGTLKETQYF.

The chain recombines TRBV6-6 with TRBJ2-7; 9 bases align to TRBD1. The CDR3 runs to 16 residues. CDR1 and CDR2 from the germline V gene are MNHNY and SVGAGI (reference sequence). The J segment lost 1 base and the V segment lost 8 bases, leaving 12 bases of the junction unmatched. CDR3 residues: CASLDGPGQGSYEQYF. CDR3 nucleotide sequence: TGTGCCAGCCTCGATGGCCCGGGACAGGGTTCCTACGAGCAGTACTTC.

The chain couples TRBV28 to TRBJ2-1; no definite D call. This CDR3 is built from 12 residues. Trimming pared 6 bases from V and 7 bases from J, leaving 10 bases between. CDR1 is MDHEN and CDR2 is SYDVKM in the germline V gene. CDR3 coding DNA: TGTGCCAGCAGCTCTCCCCGGAATGAGCAGTTCTTC. This translates into CASSSPRNEQFF.

The chain combines TRBV11-2 with TRBJ2-5; tentative D call: TRBD2 (6 bases). The last part of the DNA fits TRBJ2-7 better; the J call may be wrong. CDR3 length: 15 amino acids. The germline V gene has CDR1 SGHAT and CDR2 FQNNGV. This chain's CDR3 is CASSLERGPSYEQYF. The CDR3 DNA reads TGTGCCAGCAGCTTAGAGCGGGGCCCGTCCTACGAGCAGTACTTC.

The chain uses TRBV6-5 and TRBJ1-1; D possibly corresponds to TRBD1 (6 bases). The CDR3 consists of 15 residues. Between the trimmed V and J ends, which lost 8 bases and 0 bases, there was a span of 16 bases. CDR1 MNHEY and CDR2 SVGAGI come from the germline V gene. CDR3 region: CASWRGSVMNTEAFF. Here the CDR3 DNA reads TGTGCCAGCTGGAGGGGGTCGGTCATGAACACTGAAGCTTTCTTT.

The chain combines TRBV10-2 with TRBJ1-5, with 11 bases aligning to TRBD1. CDR1 is WSHSY, CDR2 SAAADI, per germline. The CDR3 extends over 14 amino acids. V lost 8 bases to trimming and J lost 4 bases; unmatched junction nucleotides: 4. In nucleotides, the CDR3 is TGCGCCAGCTTGGACAGGGGGCTTAATCAGCCCCAGCATTTT. Amino acids: CASLDRGLNQPQHF.

The CDR3 loop is CASSDGGAGELFF. In DNA, the CDR3 is TGTGCCAGCAGTGACGGGGGTGCCGGGGAGCTGTTTTTT. V and J are TRBV6-4 and TRBJ2-2; D may match TRBD1 or TRBD2 (5 bases each). Germline lookup yields CDR1 MRHNA and CDR2 SNTAGT. This CDR3 contains 13 residues. The germline V and J ends were trimmed by 2 bases and 6 bases, with 7 bases remaining between them.